This T cell receptor beta chain was identified during a study of OX40 agonist ivuxolimab in advanced cancers. Notes on the study in general: At 0.1 to 3.0 mg/kg and by week 6, clonal expansion occurred in CD4+ and CD8+ blood T cells. Some patients who did not respond also had low normalized T-cell clonal expansion. More expanded clones were seen, on average, in CD8+ T cells than in CD4+.

Clones were read by immunoSEQ multiplex PCR, and TCRdb kept only the in-frame ones, dropping some. The sample contains around 75,000 clones, approximately 89% of which appear only once. Trimming stripped 4 bases from V and 4 bases from J, with 19 bases between. The germline gives CDR1 SGHTA, CDR2 FQGNSA. This CDR3 has 16 residues. The count of this clone is one. Its cognate antigen is unknown. V gene TRBV7-2 combines with J gene TRBJ1-2; D perhaps matches TRBD1 (6 bases). The receptor was derived from an adult with an advanced solid tumor such as melanoma, head and neck, liver or kidney cancer. Here the sequenced sample was CD4+ or CD8+ T cells sorted from blood, taken in a trial of the OX40 agonist ivuxolimab. CDR3 sequence: CASSWLILGAGYGYTF. The CDR3 nucleotides are TGTGCCAGCAGCTGGTTAATCTTGGGGGCCGGCTATGGCTACACCTTC.